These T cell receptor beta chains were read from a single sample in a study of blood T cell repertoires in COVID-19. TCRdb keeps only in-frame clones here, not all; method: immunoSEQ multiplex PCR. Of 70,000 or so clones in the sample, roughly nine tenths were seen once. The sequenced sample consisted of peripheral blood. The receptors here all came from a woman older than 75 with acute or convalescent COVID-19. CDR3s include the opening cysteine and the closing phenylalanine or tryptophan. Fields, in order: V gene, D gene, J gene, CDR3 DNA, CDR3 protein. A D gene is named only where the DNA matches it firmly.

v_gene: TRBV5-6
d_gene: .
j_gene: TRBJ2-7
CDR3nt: TGTGCCAGCAGCCCTGACAGCAGCTACGAGCAGTACTTC
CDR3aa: CASSPDSSYEQYF

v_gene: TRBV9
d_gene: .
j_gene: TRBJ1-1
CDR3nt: TGTGCCAGCAGCGGGGGGAGGACTGAAGCTTTCTTT
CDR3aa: CASSGGRTEAFF

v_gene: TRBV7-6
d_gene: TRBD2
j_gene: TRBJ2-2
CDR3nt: TGTGCCAGCAGCTTACGACTTCCCAGCCCGGGGGGTGGAAACACCGGGGAGCTGTTTTTT
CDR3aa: CASSLRLPSPGGGNTGELFF

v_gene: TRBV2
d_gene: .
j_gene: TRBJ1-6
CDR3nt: TGTGCCAGCACCGAACTCACCTATAATTCACCCCTCCACTTT
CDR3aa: CASTELTYNSPLHF

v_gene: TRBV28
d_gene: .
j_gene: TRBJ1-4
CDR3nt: TGTGCCAGCAGTTTACAGGCGGGTCATGAAAAACTGTTTTTT
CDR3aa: CASSLQAGHEKLFF

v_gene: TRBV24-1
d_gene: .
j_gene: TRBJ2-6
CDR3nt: TGTGCCACCAGTGACCCGGTACGCTCTGGGGCCAACGTCCTGACTTTC
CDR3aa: CATSDPVRSGANVLTF

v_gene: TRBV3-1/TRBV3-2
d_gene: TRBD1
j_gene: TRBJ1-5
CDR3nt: TGTGCCAGCAGCCAAGATCGTACAGGGGGCAATCAGCCCCAGCATTTT
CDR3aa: CASSQDRTGGNQPQHF

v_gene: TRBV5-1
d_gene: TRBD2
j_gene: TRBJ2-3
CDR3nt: TGCGCCAGCAGCTTTACCAATAGCGGGGGGGCTACTAGCACAGATACGCAGTATTTT
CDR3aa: CASSFTNSGGATSTDTQYF

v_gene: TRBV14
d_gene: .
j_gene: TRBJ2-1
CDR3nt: TGTGCCAGCAGCCAAGATCGGACTGGCAGTCCGTTCTTC
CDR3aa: CASSQDRTGSPFF

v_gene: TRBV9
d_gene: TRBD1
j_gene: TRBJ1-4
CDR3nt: TGTGCCAGCAGCGTATCCGCGGGACAGGGGGGTGAAAAACTGTTTTTT
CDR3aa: CASSVSAGQGGEKLFF

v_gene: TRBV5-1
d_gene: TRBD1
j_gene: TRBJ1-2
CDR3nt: TGCGCCAGCAGCGGACCCGGGACAGGGATTGATGGCTACACCTTC
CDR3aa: CASSGPGTGIDGYTF

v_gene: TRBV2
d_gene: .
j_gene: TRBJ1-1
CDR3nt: TGTGCCAGCAGCGGGTACACTGAAGCTTTCTTT
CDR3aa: CASSGYTEAFF

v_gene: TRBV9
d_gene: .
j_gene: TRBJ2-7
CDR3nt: TGTGCCAGCCCCAGTCTGCAACGTCACGAGCAGTACTTC
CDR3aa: CASPSLQRHEQYF

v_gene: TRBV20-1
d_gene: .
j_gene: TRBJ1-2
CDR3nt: TGCAGTGCTGGGGGGGACTATGGCTACACCTTC
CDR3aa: CSAGGDYGYTF

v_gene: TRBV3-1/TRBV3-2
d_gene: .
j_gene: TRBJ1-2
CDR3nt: TGTGCCAGCAGCCCAACCGACAGACCCTATGGCTACACCTTC
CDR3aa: CASSPTDRPYGYTF

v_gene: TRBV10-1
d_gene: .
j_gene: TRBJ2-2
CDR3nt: TGCGCCAGCAGTGAGTCGCAGACCGGGGAGCTGTTTTTT
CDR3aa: CASSESQTGELFF

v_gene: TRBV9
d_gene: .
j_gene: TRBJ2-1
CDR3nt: TGTGCCAGCGGGCGGACTAACAATGAGCAGTTCTTC
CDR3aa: CASGRTNNEQFF

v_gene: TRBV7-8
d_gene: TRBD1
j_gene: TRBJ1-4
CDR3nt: TGTGCCAGCAGAAACAGGGGGGCGTTTAATGAAAAACTGTTTTTT
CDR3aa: CASRNRGAFNEKLFF

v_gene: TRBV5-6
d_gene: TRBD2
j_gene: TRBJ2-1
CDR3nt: TGTGCCAGCAGCTTGTGGGCGGGGGTAGGCAATGAGCAGTTCTTC
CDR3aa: CASSLWAGVGNEQFF

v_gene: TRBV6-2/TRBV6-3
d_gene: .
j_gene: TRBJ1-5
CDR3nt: TGTGCCAGCAGTTACTCCGCAGGGGCCAATCAGCCCCAGCATTTT
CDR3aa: CASSYSAGANQPQHF